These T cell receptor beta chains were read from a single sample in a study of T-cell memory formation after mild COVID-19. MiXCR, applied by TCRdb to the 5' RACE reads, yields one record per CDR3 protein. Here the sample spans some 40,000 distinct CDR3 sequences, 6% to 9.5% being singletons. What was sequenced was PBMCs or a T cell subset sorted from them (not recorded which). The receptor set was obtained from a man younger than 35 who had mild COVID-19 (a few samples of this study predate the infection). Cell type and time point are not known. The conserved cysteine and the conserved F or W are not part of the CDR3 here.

SVHRAGYT | TRBJ1-2 | TRBV29-1
ASSLSRAGELF | TRBJ2-2 | TRBV12-3/TRBV12-4
ASSRQRDSPLH | TRBJ1-6 | TRBV7-3
ASSDPGQGCQPQH | TRBJ1-5 | TRBV6-4
ASSYKRLAGGPRSQETQY | TRBJ2-5 | TRBV7-9
ASSSEVETQY | TRBJ2-5 | TRBV2
AISEVQDTEAF | TRBJ1-1 | TRBV10-3
ASSLMLGGQETQY | TRBJ2-5 | TRBV5-1
ASSQESPQAGELF | TRBJ2-2 | TRBV4-3
ASSPSSGNTIY | TRBJ1-3 | TRBV7-7
ASTYRGYNEQF | TRBJ2-1 | TRBV6-2/TRBV6-3
ASSPRDHTGELF | TRBJ2-2 | TRBV4-1
ASSRATGSYEQY | TRBJ2-7 | TRBV6-6
ASSLGITDTQY | TRBJ2-3 | TRBV5-1
ASSPANRGHIQY | TRBJ2-4 | TRBV4-3
AWNPQSVEQF | TRBJ2-1 | TRBV30
ASSLNLNQPQH | TRBJ1-5 | TRBV12-3/TRBV12-4
ATSRNRGSGELF | TRBJ2-2 | TRBV15
ASTTGKANEKLF | TRBJ1-4 | TRBV7-2
ASSLPTASNTGELF | TRBJ2-2 | TRBV5-1
ASSPQQGDTGELF | TRBJ2-2 | TRBV18
ASSPRTVSYNEQF | TRBJ2-1 | TRBV9
ASGETGARTGELF | TRBJ2-2 | TRBV6-6
SARRRVSEKLF | TRBJ1-4 | TRBV20-1
SVVKQGNMNTEAF | TRBJ1-1 | TRBV29-1
ASSYSTVRRGEQY | TRBJ2-7 | TRBV6-2/TRBV6-3
ASSFHYGYT | TRBJ1-2 | TRBV7-2
ASRFSGGAYEQY | TRBJ2-7 | TRBV13
ASSLERPGASSYEQY | TRBJ2-7 | TRBV13
ASSFLGQYYGYT | TRBJ1-2 | TRBV12-3/TRBV12-4
ASSFRRGGFPSGANVLT | TRBJ2-6 | TRBV7-2
ASSPPLPVGEQF | TRBJ2-1 | TRBV28
ASSLAEGTAGYT | TRBJ1-2 | TRBV5-1
ASSQERSVLNNEQF | TRBJ2-1 | TRBV4-1
ASSLEGYRETQY | TRBJ2-5 | TRBV5-1